Shown below are 21 T cell receptor beta chains from a single sample sequenced in a study of cytomegalovirus exposure and HLA in healthy donors. TCRdb keeps only in-frame clones here, not all; method: immunoSEQ multiplex PCR. Among approximately 270,000 clones, less than 90% were seen once, and the ten largest hold around 12%. Sequencing was done on a sample of PBMCs. All receptors derive from a man aged 18 to 29 in good health and CMV-seropositive.

This clone was seen only a few times. Other DNA sequences in this sample translate to the same CDR3. The rearrangement joins TRBV25-1 to TRBJ2-3; no clear D. Germline lookup yields CDR1 MGHDK and CDR2 SYGVNS. Trimming left V 6 bases short and J 2 bases short, with 3 bases between. The CDR3 is 11 amino acids. This chain's CDR3 is CASSLTDTQYF. The CDR3, as DNA: TGTGCCAGCAGCCTCACAGATACGCAGTATTTT.

The V call is TRBV5-1, the J call TRBJ1-1; 9 bases agree with TRBD1. In germline, CDR1 is SGHRS, CDR2 YFSETQ. The CDR3 is 17 residues long. The J segment lost 0 bases and the V segment lost 4 bases, leaving 10 bases of the junction unmatched. The CDR3 coding sequence is TGCGCCAGCAGCCCAAACTCCGGGACAGGGCTGAACACTGAAGCTTTCTTT. It codes for CASSPNSGTGLNTEAFF.

This clone has ten or more counts. The chain uses TRBV2 and TRBJ1-1; no clear D. Trimming stripped 7 bases from V and 7 bases from J, with 10 bases between. The germline V gene has CDR1 SNHLY and CDR2 FYNNEI. The CDR3 totals 11 residues. CDR3 protein: CASMYEGEAFF. CDR3 DNA sequence: TGTGCCAGCATGTACGAGGGTGAAGCTTTCTTT.

The chain recombines TRBV27 with TRBJ1-1; the match to TRBD1 covers 7 bases. The ends lost 5 bases at V and 2 bases at J; junction bases unmatched: 8. The CDR3 loop spans 15 amino acids. CDR1 MNHEY and CDR2 SMNVEV come from the germline V gene (reference sequence). The CDR3: CASSPSTGSNTEAFF. The CDR3 DNA reads as TGTGCCAGCAGTCCCTCGACAGGGAGTAACACTGAAGCTTTCTTT.

The chain employs TRBV11-1 and TRBJ2-1, with 12 positions matching TRBD2. Germline lookup yields CDR1 SGHAT and CDR2 FQDESV (reference sequence). CDR3 length: 16 amino acids. The J segment lost 2 bases and the V segment lost 5 bases, leaving 4 bases of the junction unmatched. The CDR3 nucleotides are TGTGCCAGCAGCAAGCGGACTAGCGGGGCCTACAATGAGCAGTTCTTC. Translated, it gives CASSKRTSGAYNEQFF.

The sample holds one count of this clone. This chain connects TRBV10-3 to TRBJ1-1; D may be TRBD1 (6 bases). The CDR3 is 16 residues long. V lost 8 bases to trimming and J lost 1 base, with 20 bases between them. Germline CDR1 ENHRY, CDR2 SYGVKD. The CDR3 DNA reads TGTGCCATCGGGGGAGGGGGAACCGGCGGGAACACTGAAGCTTTCTTT. Translation gives CAIGGGGTGGNTEAFF.

This chain connects TRBV27 to TRBJ2-1; 7 bases are shared with TRBD2. The CDR3 length is 16 residues. Trimming took 1 base from V and 1 from J; bases not matched to a gene: 4. Germline V gene sequence: CDR1 MNHEY, CDR2 SMNVEV (reference sequence). The CDR3 DNA reads TGTGCCAGCAGTTTATGGGGGGAGGGGTCCTACAATGAGCAGTTCTTC. Its protein product is CASSLWGEGSYNEQFF.

The genes are TRBV25-1 and TRBJ2-1; D tentatively fits TRBD1 or TRBD2 (6 bases each). V was trimmed by 1 base and J by 0 bases, leaving 16 bases between them. Germline CDR1 and CDR2: MGHDK and SYGVNS. The CDR3 length is 18 residues. CDR3 sequence: CASSEWTGAPSSYNEQFF. CDR3 sequence (DNA): TGTGCCAGCAGTGAATGGACGGGGGCGCCGAGCTCCTACAATGAGCAGTTCTTC.

V is TRBV27 and J is TRBJ2-1, with 7 bases aligning to TRBD2. Trimming at V came to 4 bases and at J to 9 bases, leaving 6 bases not matched to a gene. The germline V gene has CDR1 MNHEY and CDR2 SMNVEV (reference sequence). CDR3 size: 13 residues. For the CDR3, the DNA is TGTGCCAGCAGTTCTGGGGGAGGGAGTGAGCAGTTCTTC. Protein product: CASSSGGGSEQFF.

This chain links TRBV6-5 with TRBJ1-1; D might be TRBD1 (5 bases). Deletions cut 2 bases from V and 3 bases from J, with 10 bases between. Germline V gives CDR1 MNHEY, CDR2 SVGAGI. This CDR3 has 14 residues. The CDR3 sequence is CASSYRRGDTEAFF. The CDR3 DNA reads as TGTGCCAGCAGTTACCGACGGGGGGACACTGAAGCTTTCTTT.

This chain uses TRBV2 with TRBJ1-1; D not certain. Germline CDR1 and CDR2: SNHLY and FYNNEI. Trimming removed 6 bases at V and 7 bases at J, with 18 bases between. The CDR3 spans 14 residues. The CDR3 sequence: CASRVMMRADEAFF. The CDR3 DNA is TGTGCCAGCAGGGTGATGATGAGAGCAGATGAAGCTTTCTTT.

This clone was detected only a few times. CDR3 nucleotides: TGTGCCAGCACCATGGGACTAGGGTATGGCTACACCTTC. Protein sequence: CASTMGLGYGYTF. The chain recombines TRBV11-1 with TRBJ1-2; weak D call: TRBD1 (5 bases). The CDR3 runs to 13 residues. Germline CDR1 is SGHAT and CDR2 is FQDESV (reference sequence). The germline V and J ends were trimmed by 7 bases and 5 bases, with 14 bases remaining between them. The entire variable domain, with the rest obtained from reference TRBV11-1 and TRBJ1-2, is as follows: EAEVAQSPRYKITEKSQAVAFWCDPISGHATLYWYRQILGQGPELLVQFQDESVVDDSQLPKDRFSAERLKGVDSTLKIQPAELGDSAMYLCASTMGLGYGYTFGSGTRLTVV.

J is TRBJ1-1 and V is TRBV13; no firm D call. CDR1 is PRHDT, CDR2 FYEKMQ, per germline (reference sequence). The CDR3 sequence is 12 residues long. Trimming cost V 5 bases and J 4 bases, with 8 bases left between them. This CDR3 reads CASSLDPTEAFF. The CDR3 nucleotides are TGTGCCAGCAGCCTTGACCCCACTGAAGCTTTCTTT.

Remarks on this clone: Other DNA sequences in this specimen translate into the identical CDR3. The genes are TRBV7-9 and TRBJ2-7, with D unresolved. Germline-derived CDR1 and CDR2 are SEHNR and FQNEAQ (reference sequence). Trimming stripped 4 bases from V and 3 bases from J, with 7 bases between. The CDR3 has 12 amino acids. Here the CDR3 reads CASSSYSYEQYF. The CDR3 DNA follows: TGTGCCAGCAGCTCCTACAGCTACGAGCAGTACTTC.

This rearrangement joins TRBV7-9 to TRBJ2-3, with D uncertain. Trimming stripped 7 bases from V and 0 bases from J, with 8 bases between. CDR1 is SEHNR, CDR2 FQNEAQ, per germline (reference sequence). This CDR3 region has 13 residues. CDR3 nucleotide sequence: TGTGCCAGCATATCCCAGAGCACAGATACGCAGTATTTT. It codes for CASISQSTDTQYF.

The chain links TRBV7-8 to TRBJ1-5, with D tentatively TRBD1 (6 bases). This CDR3 has 15 residues. Trimming cost V 5 bases and J 2 bases, with 13 bases left between them. Germline assignment: CDR1 SGHVS and CDR2 FQNEAQ. The CDR3 DNA reads TGTGCCAGCAGCAGATACAGGGCCGGCAATCAGCCCCAGCATTTT. It is translated as CASSRYRAGNQPQHF.

This clone was counted a few times. The CDR3 sequence: CASSAILGDGTHEQYF. In DNA, the CDR3 is TGTGCCAGCAGCGCGATCCTGGGGGATGGGACCCACGAGCAGTACTTC. The rearrangement uses TRBV9 and TRBJ2-7; possibly TRBD1 or TRBD2 for D (5 bases each). The CDR3 has 16 amino acids. The germline gives CDR1 SGDLS, CDR2 YYNGEE. V lost 3 bases to trimming and J lost 5 bases, with 21 bases between them.

The rearrangement uses TRBV6-1 and TRBJ1-1, with no clear D. The CDR3 covers 14 residues. Germline CDR1 reads MNHNS; CDR2 reads SASEGT. The germline V and J ends were trimmed by 6 bases and 3 bases, with 14 bases remaining between them. CDR3 in amino acids: CASSPEAGYTEAFF. CDR3 DNA sequence: TGTGCCAGCAGCCCCGAGGCGGGATACACTGAAGCTTTCTTT.

The V call is TRBV7-9, the J call TRBJ2-2; 12 positions match TRBD1. In germline, CDR1 is SEHNR, CDR2 FQNEAQ (reference sequence). This CDR3 is built from 16 residues. V shed 5 bases, J shed 5 bases, and the junction held 6 bases outside the gene matches. CDR3 sequence (DNA): TGTGCCAGCAGCGACGGGACAGGGGGCTTAACCGGGGAGCTGTTTTTT. It translates to CASSDGTGGLTGELFF.

The genes are TRBV19 and TRBJ2-1; TRBD2 agrees at 9 bases. CDR3 length: 15 residues. Losses at the gene ends were 7 bases for V and 6 bases for J; bases not matched to a gene: 10. Germline lookup yields CDR1 LNHDA and CDR2 SQIVND (reference sequence). CDR3 sequence reads: CASTGLAQLGNEQFF. CDR3 nucleotides: TGTGCCAGTACGGGACTAGCCCAACTAGGCAATGAGCAGTTCTTC.

CDR3 in DNA: TGTGCCAGCAGTTTCCCAGGGGGCTCCGAGCAGTACTTC. This translates into CASSFPGGSEQYF. This sequence joins TRBV27 and TRBJ2-7; 8 bases align to TRBD1. The junction had 4 bases not matched to a gene; V was cut back by 3 bases and J by 6 bases. CDR3 length equals 13 residues. Germline CDR1 and CDR2: MNHEY and SMNVEV (reference sequence).